The 21 T cell receptor beta chains below were found in one sample sequenced in a study of graft-versus-host responses after intestinal transplantation. No antigen is known for these receptors. The repertoire was sequenced with immunoSEQ multiplex PCR; TCRdb's copy has only in-frame clones and lacks some. The sample consists of about 120,000 clones, 85% to 95% of them appearing once. The sample in question was unstimulated CD4+ T cells sorted from spleen or lymph node cells, obtained before transplant. Receptor source: a human donor who was the organ donor for an intestinal transplant.

This clone appeared a few times. The chain uses TRBV6-1 and TRBJ2-5; D is uncertain. CDR1 and CDR2 from the germline V gene are MNHNS and SASEGT. The CDR3 loop spans 16 amino acids. Trimming shortened V by 1 base and J by 2 bases, and 14 bases separated the two germline ends. The DNA of the CDR3 is TGTGCCAGCAGTGAAGGAAGCTCGCGGCGGCAAGAGACCCAGTACTTC. This codes for CASSEGSSRRQETQYF.

The chain joins TRBV4-3 to TRBJ2-1; possible D gene TRBD1, 5 bases. The germline V gene encodes CDR1 LGHNA and CDR2 YSLEER. There are 15 residues in the CDR3. V lost 3 bases to trimming and J lost 10 bases, with 19 bases between them. Here the CDR3 reads CASSQGAGRPAEQFF. CDR3 coding DNA: TGCGCCAGCAGCCAGGGCGCAGGGCGGCCGGCGGAGCAGTTCTTC.

The chain couples TRBV2 to TRBJ2-7, with unresolved D. The V and J ends lost 5 bases and 3 bases respectively, with 5 bases between them. This CDR3 region has 11 residues. Germline V gene sequence: CDR1 SNHLY, CDR2 FYNNEI. The CDR3 spells CASSWDYEQYF. DNA for the CDR3: TGTGCCAGCAGTTGGGACTACGAGCAGTACTTC.

The rearrangement links TRBV2 to TRBJ1-1; tentative D call: TRBD1 (5 bases). Germline-derived CDR1 and CDR2 are SNHLY and FYNNEI. The germline V and J ends were trimmed by 4 bases and 5 bases, with 8 bases remaining between them. The CDR3 runs 12 residues. The CDR3, as DNA: TGTGCCAGCAGTGGGGGGTTTACTGAAGCTTTCTTT. It translates to CASSGGFTEAFF.

The chain joins TRBV6-5 to TRBJ1-1; D gene uncertain. This CDR3 contains 13 residues. The V end was cut by 2 bases, the J end by 11 bases, with 15 bases between. From germline, CDR1 is MNHEY and CDR2 SVGAGI. The CDR3 sequence: CASSYSADRGAFF. For the CDR3, the DNA is TGTGCCAGCAGTTACAGCGCGGATCGTGGGGCTTTCTTT.

The V gene is TRBV20-1, the J gene TRBJ1-2, with D possibly matching TRBD1 (5 bases). CDR1 and CDR2 (germline): DFQATT, SNEGSKA (reference sequence). Trimming took off 8 bases at V and 4 bases at J, with 11 bases between the two ends. This CDR3 region has 11 residues. The CDR3 is CSPDRTYGYTF. CDR3 sequence (DNA): TGCAGTCCCGACAGAACCTATGGCTACACCTTC.

The chain is built from TRBV5-6 and TRBJ2-1; TRBD2 is a possible D gene (6 bases). The length of the CDR3 is 16 residues. V was pared by 4 bases and J by 0 bases, with 14 bases between. CDR1 SGHDT and CDR2 YYEEEE come from the germline V gene. CDR3 in amino acids: CASSPLAMSSYNEQFF. The CDR3 DNA follows: TGTGCCAGCAGCCCTCTAGCGATGAGCTCCTACAATGAGCAGTTCTTC.

This clone showed up just once. This rearrangement joins TRBV4-3 to TRBJ2-3; D is tentatively TRBD1 or TRBD2 (5 bases each). Germline V gene lookup returns CDR1 LGHNA and CDR2 YSLEER. The CDR3 contains 15 residues. The V and J ends lost 4 bases and 1 base respectively, with 12 bases between them. CDR3 nucleotides: TGCGCCAGCAGCCCGGGAATAGGGGGCACAGATACGCAGTATTTT. Translated, it gives CASSPGIGGTDTQYF.

The chain links TRBV7-3 to TRBJ2-1; maybe TRBD2 (5 bases). Germline assignment: CDR1 SGHTA and CDR2 FQGTGA. The V end was cut by 4 bases, the J end by 8 bases, with 18 bases between. The CDR3 is 15 residues long. The CDR3: CASSSPGFENDEQFF. In DNA form, the CDR3 reads TGTGCCAGCAGCTCTCCGGGGTTTGAGAACGATGAGCAGTTCTTC.

The rearrangement links TRBV6-5 to TRBJ2-7; TRBD2 matches 8 bases. V lost 0 bases and J lost 6; bases outside the gene matches: 4. CDR3 size: 14 residues. The germline gives CDR1 MNHEY, CDR2 SVGAGI. The CDR3 nucleotides read TGTGCCAGCAGTTACTCGCGGGGGGTGGGCGAGCAGTACTTC. Amino acid sequence: CASSYSRGVGEQYF.

This chain joins TRBV30 and TRBJ1-1; D gene uncertain. CDR1 is GTSNPN, CDR2 SVGIG, per germline (reference sequence). The CDR3 has 12 amino acids. Trimming cost V 2 bases and J 1 base, with 5 bases left between them. Here the CDR3 DNA reads TGTGCCTGGAGTCGGCAGAACACTGAAGCTTTCTTT. It yields the protein CAWSRQNTEAFF.

The chain links TRBV5-5 to TRBJ2-5; D is possibly TRBD1 (5 bases). V shed 4 bases and J shed 8 bases, with 21 bases lying between them. Germline values: CDR1 SGHKS, CDR2 YYEKEE (reference sequence). The CDR3 sequence is 15 residues long. In DNA form, the CDR3 reads TGTGCCAGCAGCACCGGACCGGTTAGCCAGGGAACCCAGTACTTC. Its protein product is CASSTGPVSQGTQYF.

This clone was observed a single time. The chain recombines TRBV7-9 with TRBJ2-1, with TRBD1 matching 9 bases. J gave up 9 bases and V 3 bases, and 15 bases lay outside the gene matches. Germline loops: CDR1 SEHNR, CDR2 FQNEAQ (reference sequence). The CDR3 is 17 residues long. This chain's CDR3 is CASSFPFRDRVWGEQFF. The CDR3 DNA sequence: TGTGCCAGCAGCTTTCCATTCCGGGACAGGGTCTGGGGTGAGCAGTTCTTC.

The CDR3 sequence: CASSVRNEQFF. DNA for the CDR3: TGTGCCAGCAGTGTGCGAAATGAGCAGTTCTTC. V and J are TRBV2 and TRBJ2-1; D gene ambiguous. CDR3 size: 11 residues. V lost 4 bases and J 7 bases, leaving 5 bases between the germline ends. The germline gives CDR1 SNHLY, CDR2 FYNNEI.

The chain recombines TRBV5-4 with TRBJ1-1; TRBD1 matches 7 bases. There are 14 residues in the CDR3. V lost 3 bases to trimming and J lost 2 bases; unmatched junction nucleotides: 4. Per the germline V gene, CDR1 is SGHNT and CDR2 is YYREEE (reference sequence). This CDR3 reads CASSSTGRNTEAFF. In nucleotides, the CDR3 is TGTGCCAGCAGCTCGACAGGGCGCAACACTGAAGCTTTCTTT.

This clone turned up a few times. This specimen includes other DNA sequences encoding the same CDR3. V gene TRBV7-2 combines with J gene TRBJ2-1, with 8 bases matching TRBD1. Germline CDR1 SGHTA, CDR2 FQGNSA. The CDR3 has 15 amino acids. V was clipped by 6 bases and J by 2 bases; unmatched bases: 6. CDR3 region: CASRSPGQAYNEQFF. The CDR3 region has the DNA TGTGCCAGCAGGTCTCCGGGACAGGCCTACAATGAGCAGTTCTTC.

This rearrangement joins TRBV19 to TRBJ2-5; D possibly corresponds to TRBD2 (6 bases). The CDR3 has 14 residues. Trimming removed 3 bases from V and 5 bases from J, with 13 bases in between. Germline-derived CDR1 and CDR2 are LNHDA and SQIVND (reference sequence). CDR3 residues: CASSMRGGDETQYF. The CDR3 coding sequence is TGTGCCAGTAGTATGCGGGGAGGAGATGAGACCCAGTACTTC.

This chain uses TRBV19 with TRBJ2-1, with TRBD2 as a possible D gene (6 bases). Between the trimmed V and J ends, which lost 6 bases and 4 bases, there was a span of 16 bases. This CDR3 contains 15 residues. In germline, CDR1 is LNHDA, CDR2 SQIVND (reference sequence). DNA for the CDR3: TGTGCCAGTAGGGAGACTAGTCTTCCGTACAATGAGCAGTTCTTC. Translating gives CASRETSLPYNEQFF.

The chain recombines TRBV19 with TRBJ1-3, with D possibly being TRBD1 (5 bases). This CDR3 has 16 amino acids. Trimming stripped 2 bases from V and 4 bases from J, with 15 bases between. Germline V CDR1 and CDR2: LNHDA, SQIVND (reference sequence). CDR3 nucleotide sequence: TGTGCCAGTAGTATACGGACAACAGGCTTCGGAAACACCATATATTTT. The encoded protein is CASSIRTTGFGNTIYF.

This chain links TRBV5-1 with TRBJ1-2; the D gene is possibly TRBD1 (6 bases). The ends were cut back, 4 bases at V and 2 bases at J, with 9 bases in the middle. The germline gives CDR1 SGHRS, CDR2 YFSETQ. The CDR3 has 13 residues. The CDR3: CASSRDRNYGYTF. Here the CDR3 DNA reads TGCGCCAGCAGCCGAGACAGGAACTATGGCTACACCTTC.

V usage is TRBV7-9 and J usage is TRBJ2-7, with 8 bases matching TRBD1. In germline, CDR1 is SEHNR, CDR2 FQNEAQ (reference sequence). The CDR3 sequence is 14 residues long. V was pared by 2 bases and J by 3 bases, with 3 bases of the junction left unmatched. CDR3 coding DNA: TGTGCCAGCAGCTTAAAGGGACAGGTCTACGAGCAGTACTTC. Translating it yields CASSLKGQVYEQYF.